The sequence of this T cell receptor (beta chain) was determined in a study of T cell repertoires in cytomegalovirus infection. Regarding the study as a whole: HLA-C-restricted CMV clonotypes gave the most frequent clonotype in two of eight donors.

TCRdb re-called the reads with MiXCR, one entry per CDR3 protein. The data show 300,000 to 400,000 distinct CDR3 sequences, 25% seen once. This clonotype was counted a few times. Its target is unknown. The CDR3 is 13 amino acids. Germline CDR1 is SGHAT and CDR2 is FQNNGV. Trimming stripped 1 base from V and 7 bases from J, with 5 bases between. The chain carries TRBV11-2 and TRBJ1-6; D call uncertain. The sequencing here drew on cultured PBMCs, taken from culture after CMV antigen stimulation. This sequence was found in a human donor in good health (CMV status not recorded). Some clones in this sample may be carry-over from other donors' samples. CDR3: CASSLGQNSPLHF. CDR3 in DNA: TGTGCCAGCAGCTTAGGGCAAAATTCACCCCTCCACTTT. Full variable domain (rest looked up from reference TRBV11-2 and TRBJ1-6): EAGVAQSPRYKIIEKRQSVAFWCNPISGHATLYWYQQILGQGPKLLIQFQNNGVVDDSQLPKDRFSAERLKGVDSTLKIQPAKLEDSAVYLCASSLGQNSPLHFGNGTRLTVT.